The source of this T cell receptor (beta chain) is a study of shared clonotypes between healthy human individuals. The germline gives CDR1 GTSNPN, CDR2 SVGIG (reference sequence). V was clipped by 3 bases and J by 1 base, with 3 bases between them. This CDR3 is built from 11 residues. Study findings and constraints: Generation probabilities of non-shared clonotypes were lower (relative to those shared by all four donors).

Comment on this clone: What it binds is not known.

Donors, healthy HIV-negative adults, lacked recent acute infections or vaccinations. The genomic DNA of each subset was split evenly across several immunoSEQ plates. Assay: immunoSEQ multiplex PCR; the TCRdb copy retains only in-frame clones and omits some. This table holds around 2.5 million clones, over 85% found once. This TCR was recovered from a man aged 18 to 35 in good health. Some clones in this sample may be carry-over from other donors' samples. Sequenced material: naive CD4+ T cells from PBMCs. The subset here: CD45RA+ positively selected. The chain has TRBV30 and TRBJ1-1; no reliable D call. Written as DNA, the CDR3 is TGTGCCTGGAGGAGGAACACTGAAGCTTTCTTT. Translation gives CAWRRNTEAFF.